These 15 T cell receptor beta chains were sequenced from one sample in a study of blood T cells in healthy people across ages. Combining a sample-barcoded 5' primer with a J-beta primer mix, a second PCR ran for roughly 7 to 12 cycles. TCRdb re-called the 5' RACE reads through MiXCR, storing one row per CDR3 protein. The data hold around 1,000,000 distinct CDR3 sequences, with about two fifths observed a single time. The specimen sequenced was blood. These TCRs come from a man in his late teens or twenties in good health.

The chain is built from TRBV5-1 and TRBJ2-7, with a weak D call TRBD2 (6 bases). The germline V gene encodes CDR1 SGHRS and CDR2 YFSETQ. Trimming removed 3 bases from V and 0 bases from J, with 16 bases in between. There are 16 residues in the CDR3. CDR3 nucleotide sequence: TGCGCCAGCAGCTCCGAACCATCGGGAGTCTCCTACGAGCAGTACTTC. Its translation is CASSSEPSGVSYEQYF.

This clonotype has a handful of counts. The chain joins TRBV20-1 to TRBJ2-3, with TRBD2 matching 15 bases. The CDR3 extends over 15 amino acids. Germline lookup yields CDR1 DFQATT and CDR2 SNEGSKA (reference sequence). After removal of 3 bases from V and 6 bases from J, the junction contained 4 bases not matched to a gene. The CDR3 here is CSARGGTSGGDTQYF. The CDR3 bases are TGCAGTGCTAGGGGCGGGACTAGCGGGGGGGATACGCAGTATTTT.

The chain has TRBV20-1 and TRBJ1-1; a weak D match, TRBD1 (6 bases). The CDR3 runs 15 residues. The V and J ends lost 5 bases and 1 base respectively, with 17 bases between them. The germline CDR1 and CDR2 sequences are DFQATT and SNEGSKA (reference sequence). This CDR3 is CSAGRDTRRNTEAFF. The CDR3 coding sequence is TGCAGTGCTGGCCGGGACACCCGACGGAACACTGAAGCTTTCTTT.

This clonotype was observed a handful of times. The gene calls are TRBV6-5 and TRBJ2-7, with D maybe TRBD2 (8 bases). The CDR3 length is 16 residues. Germline V gene data show CDR1 as MNHEY and CDR2 as SVGAGI. V lost 0 bases, J lost 2 bases, and 14 bases lay in between. The DNA for the CDR3 is TGTGCCAGCAGTTACTCCCGGGAGGGGGCGGCCTACGAGCAGTACTTC. The encoded protein is CASSYSREGAAYEQYF.

This chain uses TRBV7-2 with TRBJ1-4, with D perhaps matching TRBD1 (6 bases). There are 16 residues in the CDR3. Germline V gene data show CDR1 as SGHTA and CDR2 as FQGNSA. Trimming stripped 5 bases from V and 0 bases from J, with 13 bases between. This CDR3 is CASSPQAGATNEKLFF. The CDR3 nucleotides are TGTGCCAGCAGCCCCCAGGCAGGGGCAACTAATGAAAAACTGTTTTTT.

This clonotype was found a few times. The V gene is TRBV28, the J gene TRBJ1-2, with D possibly being TRBD1 (5 bases). Germline values: CDR1 MDHEN, CDR2 SYDVKM. CDR3 length: 15 amino acids. V lost 6 bases and J 1 base, leaving 15 bases between the germline ends. CDR3 sequence reads: CASSSGDALNYGYTF. As DNA, the CDR3 is TGTGCCAGCAGCTCGGGGGACGCCCTTAACTATGGCTACACCTTC.

This clonotype occurred a few times. The CDR3 nucleotides are TGTGCCAGCAGTGAATGGGCAGGGGGAGGCACTGAAGCTTTCTTT. As protein: CASSEWAGGGTEAFF. V usage is TRBV25-1 and J usage is TRBJ1-1; 7 bases are a match to TRBD1. Per the germline V gene, CDR1 is MGHDK and CDR2 is SYGVNS. After removal of 1 base from V and 4 bases from J, the junction contained 6 bases not matched to a gene. The CDR3 spans 15 residues.

V and J are TRBV10-3 and TRBJ2-3; maybe TRBD2 (5 bases). The V and J ends lost 3 bases and 4 bases respectively, with 11 bases between them. There are 14 residues in the CDR3. The germline V gene encodes CDR1 ENHRY and CDR2 SYGVKD. The CDR3 region is CAISDEGTADTQYF. Here the CDR3 DNA reads TGTGCCATCAGTGATGAGGGTACCGCAGATACGCAGTATTTT.

This clonotype was seen a handful of times. This chain connects TRBV20-1 to TRBJ2-7, with 11 positions matching TRBD1. The CDR3 runs to 15 residues. The V gene's germline CDR1 is DFQATT and CDR2 SNEGSKA (reference sequence). V gave up 1 base and J gave up 2 bases; unmatched junction bases: 4. The CDR3 DNA follows: TGCAGTGCTAGAGGGACAGGGGGCGACCCCTACGAGCAGTACTTC. Translation gives CSARGTGGDPYEQYF.

V gene TRBV20-1 combines with J gene TRBJ1-1; possible D gene TRBD1, 5 bases. Germline V lookup: CDR1 DFQATT, CDR2 SNEGSKA (reference sequence). V dropped 3 bases and J dropped 4 bases, with 18 bases sitting between them. This CDR3 has 15 amino acids. The CDR3 sequence is CSASRESGKGTEAFF. The CDR3 DNA follows: TGCAGTGCTAGCAGAGAGTCAGGGAAGGGCACTGAAGCTTTCTTT.

With regard to this clonotype: At one end the junction does not follow the germline gene, possibly because of a read error. The chain combines TRBV5-1 with TRBJ1-2, with a weak D call TRBD1 (5 bases). Germline V gives CDR1 SGHRS, CDR2 YFSETQ. The CDR3 spans 11 residues. Written as DNA, the CDR3 is TGCGCCAGCGGCTTGGGGGATGGCTACACCTTC. This encodes CASGLGDGYTF.

DNA of the CDR3: TGTGCCAGCAGTGAATGGGAGGGAGACTATGGCTACACCTTC. Translating gives CASSEWEGDYGYTF. The genes are TRBV25-1 and TRBJ1-2; D call uncertain. The ends were cut back, 1 base at V and 3 bases at J, with 9 bases in the middle. Per germline, CDR1 MGHDK and CDR2 SYGVNS. The CDR3 covers 14 residues.

The chain combines TRBV7-2 with TRBJ1-1; D remains unclear. The CDR3 length is 11 residues. From germline, CDR1 is SGHTA and CDR2 FQGNSA. V lost 6 bases, J lost 7 bases, and 9 bases lay in between. CDR3 protein: CASRTRCEAFF. CDR3 bases: TGTGCCAGCAGAACCAGGTGTGAAGCTTTCTTT.

This clonotype has ten or more counts. The chain links TRBV20-1 to TRBJ2-3, with 7 positions matching TRBD1. V shed 6 bases, J shed 0 bases, and the junction held 18 bases outside the gene matches. This CDR3 region has 18 residues. Germline loops: CDR1 DFQATT, CDR2 SNEGSKA (reference sequence). CDR3 DNA: TGCAGTGCCGGACGCCTCCGGACAGGCGGCTCTAGCACAGATACGCAGTATTTT. The encoded protein is CSAGRLRTGGSSTDTQYF.

This clonotype has a count of ten or more. The chain has TRBV20-1 and TRBJ1-2; maybe TRBD1 (6 bases). The germline gives CDR1 DFQATT, CDR2 SNEGSKA (reference sequence). Deletions cut 1 base from V and 2 bases from J, with 8 bases between. The CDR3 extends over 13 amino acids. The CDR3 nucleotides read TGCAGTGCTAGAGCTCAGGGGAACTATGGCTACACCTTC. It codes for CSARAQGNYGYTF.